The 22 T cell receptor beta chains below were found in one sample sequenced in a study of technical replicates of blood from several donors. Using immunoSEQ multiplex PCR, the repertoire was profiled, and TCRdb retains in-frame clones only, with some absent. The sample records just over 80,000 clones, approximately 94% being singletons. Sequencing used T cells isolated from PBMCs. Receptors were obtained from a human donor in good health.

The V call is TRBV30, the J call TRBJ2-1; a possible D gene is TRBD2 (5 bases). CDR3 length: 13 amino acids. CDR1 and CDR2 (germline): GTSNPN, SVGIG (reference sequence). V was pared by 4 bases and J by 1 base, with 8 bases between. CDR3 sequence: CAWKRGSYNEQFF. The DNA for the CDR3 is TGTGCCTGGAAACGGGGATCCTACAATGAGCAGTTCTTC.

V usage is TRBV2 and J usage is TRBJ1-1, with 8 bases aligning to TRBD1. Trimming removed 6 bases from V and 4 bases from J; junction bases left unmatched: 7. From germline, CDR1 is SNHLY and CDR2 FYNNEI. This CDR3 is 14 amino acids long. The chain's CDR3 is CASRSRQGSTEAFF. The CDR3 region has the DNA TGTGCCAGCAGGAGCCGACAGGGGAGCACTGAAGCTTTCTTT.

This sequence joins TRBV11-2 and TRBJ2-7, with 8 bases that match TRBD2. V was clipped by 0 bases and J by 0 bases; unmatched bases: 1. The germline gives CDR1 SGHAT, CDR2 FQNNGV. The length of the CDR3 is 15 residues. CDR3 sequence reads: CASSLETSVSYEQYF. The CDR3 DNA is TGTGCCAGCAGCTTAGAGACTAGCGTCTCCTACGAGCAGTACTTC.

The chain has TRBV30 and TRBJ1-2; 11 bases align to TRBD1. The CDR3 runs to 13 residues. Germline CDR1 and CDR2: GTSNPN and SVGIG (reference sequence). V shed 3 bases, J shed 5 bases, and the junction held 2 bases outside the gene matches. The CDR3 reads CAWRDRGRYGYTF. In DNA, the CDR3 is TGTGCCTGGAGGGACAGGGGGCGTTATGGCTACACCTTC.

This rearrangement joins TRBV27 to TRBJ1-2, with D perhaps matching TRBD1 (5 bases). The ends were cut back, 3 bases at V and 7 bases at J, with 15 bases in the middle. Germline V lookup: CDR1 MNHEY, CDR2 SMNVEV (reference sequence). The CDR3 contains 14 residues. CDR3 DNA sequence: TGTGCCAGCAGTTTTGGTCAGGGTGTGTTTGGCTACACCTTC. This encodes CASSFGQGVFGYTF.

The CDR3: CASSLDQGTEAFF. CDR3 DNA: TGCGCCAGCAGCTTGGATCAGGGCACTGAAGCTTTCTTT. This chain uses TRBV5-1 with TRBJ1-1; D might be TRBD1 (5 bases). Trimming left V 0 bases short and J 4 bases short, with 7 bases between. Germline values: CDR1 SGHRS, CDR2 YFSETQ. This CDR3 is built from 13 residues.

The genes are TRBV7-9 and TRBJ1-3; no firm D call. V lost 3 bases, J lost 0 bases, and 6 bases lay in between. The CDR3 has 14 amino acids. Germline loops: CDR1 SEHNR, CDR2 FQNEAQ (reference sequence). The CDR3 sequence is CASSLMSSGNTIYF. CDR3 DNA sequence: TGTGCCAGCAGCTTGATGAGCTCTGGAAACACCATATATTTT.

The rearrangement joins TRBV4-1 to TRBJ2-7, with 8 bases matching TRBD2. The CDR3 totals 14 residues. V lost 4 bases, J lost 3 bases, and 5 bases stayed unmatched. Germline CDR1 MGHRA, CDR2 YSYEKL. The CDR3, as DNA: TGCGCCAGCAGCCCTGTAGCGGGATACTACGAGCAGTACTTC. Translation gives CASSPVAGYYEQYF.

The gene calls are TRBV2 and TRBJ1-3; no definite D call. This CDR3 has 13 amino acids. Germline CDR1 is SNHLY and CDR2 is FYNNEI. The V gene lost 8 bases and the J gene lost 1 base, with 9 bases spanning the gap. The CDR3 DNA sequence: TGTGCCAGCGTACCGGGATCTGGAAACACCATATATTTT. Protein sequence: CASVPGSGNTIYF. Combining the CDR3 with reference TRBV2 and TRBJ1-3 gives the whole variable domain EPEVTQTPSHQVTQMGQEVILRCVPISNHLYFYWYRQILGQKVEFLVSFYNNEISEKSEIFDDQFSVERPDGSNFTLKIRSTKLEDSAMYFCASVPGSGNTIYFGEGSWLTVV.

The chain is built from TRBV7-8 and TRBJ2-7; D is uncertain. The germline gives CDR1 SGHVS, CDR2 FQNEAQ. The germline V and J ends were trimmed by 1 base and 0 bases, with 7 bases remaining between them. The CDR3 runs 14 residues. The CDR3 loop is CASSLGLSSYEQYF. In DNA, the CDR3 is TGTGCCAGCAGCTTAGGCCTCAGCTCCTACGAGCAGTACTTC.

The CDR3 nucleotides read TGTGCCAGCAGCCAATTTAGATTAGTTCAGGATGAGCAGTTCTTC. It specifies CASSQFRLVQDEQFF. The chain has TRBV14 and TRBJ2-1; no clear D. The V gene lost 2 bases and the J gene lost 8 bases, with 16 bases spanning the gap. This CDR3 region has 15 residues. The germline V gene encodes CDR1 SGHDN and CDR2 FVKESK.

As DNA, the CDR3 is TGTGCCAGCAGCTCCCTAGGAGGGGAAGATACGCAGTATTTT. This translates into CASSSLGGEDTQYF. The rearrangement uses TRBV7-2 and TRBJ2-3, with TRBD2 as a possible D gene (6 bases). Between the trimmed V and J ends, which lost 4 bases and 5 bases, there was a span of 13 bases. In germline, CDR1 is SGHTA, CDR2 FQGNSA. The CDR3 extends over 14 amino acids.

This clone has only a few counts. The genes are TRBV25-1 and TRBJ1-1; 10 nucleotides match TRBD1. Unmatched junction bases numbered 14, after V lost 7 bases and J lost 0 bases. The germline V gene has CDR1 MGHDK and CDR2 SYGVNS. The CDR3 length is 18 residues. This CDR3 reads CASKETGGVGGLNTEAFF. The CDR3 DNA reads as TGTGCCAGCAAAGAGACAGGGGGCGTCGGGGGATTGAACACTGAAGCTTTCTTT.

This sequence joins TRBV4-1 and TRBJ1-5, with TRBD1 matching over 8 bases. Germline lookup yields CDR1 MGHRA and CDR2 YSYEKL. V gave up 3 bases and J gave up 5 bases; unmatched junction bases: 9. The length of the CDR3 is 16 residues. This CDR3 is CASSQGQGAGHQPQHF. CDR3 DNA sequence: TGCGCCAGCAGCCAGGGGCAGGGGGCTGGCCATCAGCCCCAGCATTTT.

The J gene is TRBJ2-3, the V gene TRBV15, with 7 nucleotides matching TRBD2. CDR3 length equals 13 residues. V lost 8 bases to trimming and J lost 2 bases; unmatched junction nucleotides: 4. Germline loops: CDR1 LNHNV, CDR2 YYDKDF (reference sequence). The CDR3 DNA reads as TGTGCCACCCAACTAGCGATCACAGATACGCAGTATTTT. It codes for CATQLAITDTQYF.

The chain carries TRBV28 and TRBJ2-3, with 7 bases matching TRBD1. The length of the CDR3 is 15 residues. CDR1 MDHEN and CDR2 SYDVKM come from the germline V gene. Trimming removed 2 bases from V and 2 bases from J; junction bases left unmatched: 4. The CDR3 spells CASSLGRGTTDTQYF. The CDR3 DNA is TGTGCCAGCAGTTTAGGCAGGGGGACCACAGATACGCAGTATTTT.

This clone was counted a single time. V is TRBV2 and J is TRBJ2-6; D possibly corresponds to TRBD1 (6 bases). The germline gives CDR1 SNHLY, CDR2 FYNNEI. V was trimmed by 5 bases and J by 0 bases, leaving 11 bases between them. CDR3 size: 16 residues. The chain's CDR3 is CASSRDTPSGANVLTF. CDR3 coding DNA: TGTGCCAGCAGTCGGGACACACCCTCTGGGGCCAACGTCCTGACTTTC. Filled out from reference TRBV2 and TRBJ2-6, the complete variable domain reads EPEVTQTPSHQVTQMGQEVILRCVPISNHLYFYWYRQILGQKVEFLVSFYNNEISEKSEIFDDQFSVERPDGSNFTLKIRSTKLEDSAMYFCASSRDTPSGANVLTFGAGSRLTVL.

V usage is TRBV11-3 and J usage is TRBJ2-7; possibly TRBD2 for D (6 bases). CDR1 is SGHNT, CDR2 YENEEA, per germline. V shed 1 base and J shed 5 bases, with 6 bases lying between them. This CDR3 has 12 amino acids. For the CDR3, the DNA is TGTGCCAGCAGCTTAGCGGGAGACGAGCAGTACTTC. Residues: CASSLAGDEQYF.

The rearrangement links TRBV29-1 to TRBJ1-2, with 10 bases matching TRBD1. Germline CDR1 and CDR2: SQVTM and ANQGSEA. V dropped 6 bases and J dropped 7; count of bases not matched to a gene: 11. The CDR3 contains 14 residues. The CDR3 protein is CSVVRQGAKAGYTF. Here the CDR3 DNA reads TGCAGCGTGGTAAGACAGGGGGCGAAGGCTGGCTACACCTTC.

This clone was found once. V gene TRBV10-3 combines with J gene TRBJ1-2; weak D call: TRBD1 (6 bases). The CDR3 totals 13 residues. CDR1 ENHRY and CDR2 SYGVKD come from the germline V gene. Between the trimmed V and J ends, which lost 7 bases and 8 bases, there was a span of 17 bases. CDR3 residues: CAINSRDIDGYTF. CDR3 coding DNA: TGTGCCATCAACAGCCGGGACATAGACGGCTACACCTTC.

The CDR3 nucleotides are TGTGCCAGCAGTCGGGACAGTTACTACAATGAGCAGTTCTTC. Protein product: CASSRDSYYNEQFF. The chain combines TRBV6-4 with TRBJ2-1, with TRBD1 matching 7 bases. This CDR3 spans 14 amino acids. CDR1 and CDR2 from the germline V gene are MRHNA and SNTAGT. Unmatched junction bases numbered 4, after V lost 5 bases and J lost 3 bases.

In DNA, the CDR3 is TGTGCCAGCAGCCACCCCGGGACAGGGGTGGCGCAGTACTTC. Encoded protein: CASSHPGTGVAQYF. The chain joins TRBV7-2 to TRBJ2-7; 10 bases match TRBD1. V lost 5 bases to trimming and J lost 9 bases; unmatched junction nucleotides: 10. Per the germline V gene, CDR1 is SGHTA and CDR2 is FQGNSA. This CDR3 has 14 amino acids.